These 3 T cell receptor beta chains originate from one sample sequenced in a study of T-cell memory formation after mild COVID-19. Via MiXCR, TCRdb re-called the 5' RACE reads, giving one row per CDR3 protein. The repertoire includes about 600,000 distinct CDR3 sequences, roughly 21% of them detected once, and approximately 8.4% sits in the top ten. Sequencing used PBMCs or a T cell subset sorted from them (not recorded which). These receptors came from an adult woman who had mild COVID-19 (a few samples of this study predate the infection). Cell type and time point are not known.

This clonotype has only a few counts. The chain has TRBV20-1 and TRBJ2-1; a possible D gene is TRBD1 (6 bases). The germline V gene encodes CDR1 DFQATT and CDR2 SNEGSKA (reference sequence). The CDR3 extends over 14 amino acids. With 2 bases removed from V and 6 bases from J, the gap between germline ends came to 14 bases. The CDR3 bases are TGCAGTGCTAGATCGAGGACAGCGCTCAATGAGCAGTTCTTC. It yields the protein CSARSRTALNEQFF.

This clonotype came up a few times. The chain uses TRBV4-1 and TRBJ2-1; 8 positions agree with TRBD2. V dropped 5 bases and J dropped 8; count of bases not matched to a gene: 8. The CDR3 is 14 residues long. Germline CDR1 and CDR2: MGHRA and YSYEKL. The CDR3: CASSYGGADDEQFF. Written as DNA, the CDR3 is TGCGCCAGCAGCTACGGGGGGGCCGATGATGAGCAGTTCTTC.

This clonotype has just a few counts. The chain uses TRBV24-1 and TRBJ1-2, with no clear D. The CDR3 is 13 amino acids. V was clipped by 0 bases and J by 4 bases, with 5 bases between them. Germline-derived CDR1 and CDR2 are KGHDR and SFDVKD. As DNA, the CDR3 is TGTGCCACCAGTGATTTGGCCGGCTATGGCTACACCTTC. It codes for CATSDLAGYGYTF.